The rows below give T cell receptor beta chains drawn from one sample of a study of shared clonotypes between healthy human individuals. Only in-frame clones appear in the TCRdb table, and some are missing; sequencing was by immunoSEQ multiplex PCR. This repertoire shows 1.4 million or so clones, less than 99% found once; its top ten account for 0.36%. The sequencing sample was made of naive CD4+ T cells sorted from blood. These receptors were obtained from a young man in good health. The CDR3 runs from the conserved cysteine through the conserved F or W. The order of the fields is V gene, D gene, clone size, J gene, CDR3 DNA, CDR3 protein. A D gene is named only where the DNA matches it firmly. Clone size is shown for a subset of rows, as once, few, many or a class of expanded clone.

v_call: TRBV7-9; d_call: NA; clone_size: NA; j_call: TRBJ2-1; cdr3_nt: TGTGCCAGCAGCCGACGGGCGTTCGGGGGTGGAGGACTCTTC; cdr3_aa: CASSRRAFGGGGLF
v_call: TRBV5-1; d_call: TRBD1; clone_size: NA; j_call: TRBJ1-3; cdr3_nt: TGCGCCAGCAGCCGAATGTCAGGGGGCTCCGGAAACACCATATATTTT; cdr3_aa: CASSRMSGGSGNTIYF
v_call: TRBV7-9; d_call: TRBD1; clone_size: NA; j_call: TRBJ1-1; cdr3_nt: TGTGCCAGCAGCCCAGGGACAGGTAGTGAAGCTTTCTTT; cdr3_aa: CASSPGTGSEAFF
v_call: TRBV11-2; d_call: NA; clone_size: NA; j_call: TRBJ2-3; cdr3_nt: TGTGCCAGCACCCGGGACATCACTCCGTCTCCAGATACGCAGTATTTT; cdr3_aa: CASTRDITPSPDTQYF
v_call: TRBV10-3; d_call: TRBD1; clone_size: NA; j_call: TRBJ2-1; cdr3_nt: TGTGCCATCAGACCGGGACAGGGAGAGGGTGAGCAGTTCTTC; cdr3_aa: CAIRPGQGEGEQFF
v_call: TRBV19; d_call: NA; clone_size: once; j_call: TRBJ1-1; cdr3_nt: TGTGCCAGTAGGCGGGACACGGGGCCGAACACTGAAGCTTTCTTT; cdr3_aa: CASRRDTGPNTEAFF
v_call: TRBV5-1; d_call: NA; clone_size: NA; j_call: TRBJ2-7; cdr3_nt: TGCGCCAGCAGCAGTACAGGGCGGGGATATCGAATCGGCGGAGACGAGCAGTACTTC; cdr3_aa: CASSSTGRGYRIGGDEQYF
v_call: TRBV5-5; d_call: NA; clone_size: NA; j_call: TRBJ1-3; cdr3_nt: TGTGCCAGCAGCTTGAAACACGGGGGAAACACCATATATTTT; cdr3_aa: CASSLKHGGNTIYF
v_call: TRBV18; d_call: NA; clone_size: NA; j_call: TRBJ2-7; cdr3_nt: TGTGCCAGCTCACCACTGGGGTCGGCCTACGAGCAGTACTTC; cdr3_aa: CASSPLGSAYEQYF
v_call: TRBV27; d_call: NA; clone_size: NA; j_call: TRBJ2-7; cdr3_nt: TGTGCCAGCAGTTTAAATGGGGACCGCTACGAGCAGTACTTC; cdr3_aa: CASSLNGDRYEQYF
v_call: TRBV7-9; d_call: NA; clone_size: NA; j_call: TRBJ2-1; cdr3_nt: TGTGCCAGCAGCCCCGGACAGCGGAGCTCCTACAATGAGCAGTTCTTC; cdr3_aa: CASSPGQRSSYNEQFF
v_call: TRBV19; d_call: NA; clone_size: NA; j_call: TRBJ2-1; cdr3_nt: TGTGCCAGTAGGGGGCAGGGAGTTGCGAACGAGCAGTTCTTC; cdr3_aa: CASRGQGVANEQFF
v_call: TRBV7-9; d_call: TRBD1; clone_size: NA; j_call: TRBJ1-4; cdr3_nt: TGTGCCAGCAGCAGGGACAGGGCAACTAATGAAAAACTGTTTTTT; cdr3_aa: CASSRDRATNEKLFF
v_call: TRBV5-1; d_call: NA; clone_size: NA; j_call: TRBJ2-5; cdr3_nt: TGCGCCAGCAAGGGGGGAGTAGAAGAGACCCAGTACTTC; cdr3_aa: CASKGGVEETQYF
v_call: TRBV7-9; d_call: NA; clone_size: NA; j_call: TRBJ2-3; cdr3_nt: TGTGCCAGCAGCTTTCGGGAGACAGATACGCAGTATTTT; cdr3_aa: CASSFRETDTQYF
v_call: TRBV4-1; d_call: NA; clone_size: NA; j_call: TRBJ2-1; cdr3_nt: TGCGCCAGCAGCCAATTGTCTCGGGACATTAGGAATGAGCAGTTCTTC; cdr3_aa: CASSQLSRDIRNEQFF